The clone carrying this T cell receptor (beta chain) was observed a handful of times. No antigen is known for it. PCR was performed a second time for about 7 to 12 cycles using a sample-barcoded 5' primer and a J-beta primer mix. TCRdb reprocessed the 5' RACE reads via MiXCR and lists one record per CDR3 protein. The repertoire holds 700,000 to 950,000 distinct CDR3 sequences, with more than 40% as singletons. This specimen comes from a study of blood T cells in healthy people across ages. Notes on the study in general: Older individuals had lower TCR beta diversity per million T cells (the decline was roughly linear).

Russia was home to the donors, healthy Caucasian individuals aged roughly 6 to 90. In germline, CDR1 is SGHTA, CDR2 FQGNSA. This CDR3 region has 17 residues. V shed 2 bases and J shed 1 base, with 16 bases lying between them. The J gene is TRBJ2-3, the V gene TRBV7-2, with D tentatively TRBD2 (6 bases). The sample was blood. The receptor was isolated from a woman in her fifties or sixties in good health. Written as DNA, the CDR3 is TGTGCCAGCAGCTTATCAGGCGGGATGGTGGGCACAGATACGCAGTATTTT. Amino acids: CASSLSGGMVGTDTQYF.